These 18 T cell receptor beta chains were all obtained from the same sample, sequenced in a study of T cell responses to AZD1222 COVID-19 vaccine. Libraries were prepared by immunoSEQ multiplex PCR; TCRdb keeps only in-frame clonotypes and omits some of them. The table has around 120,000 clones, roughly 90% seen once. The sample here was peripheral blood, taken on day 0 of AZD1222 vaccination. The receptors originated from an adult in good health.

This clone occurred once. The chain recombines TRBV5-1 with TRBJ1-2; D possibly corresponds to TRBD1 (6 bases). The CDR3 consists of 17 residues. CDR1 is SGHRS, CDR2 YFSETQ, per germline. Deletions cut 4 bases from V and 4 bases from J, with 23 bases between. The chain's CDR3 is CASSPVAGGPWGYGYTF. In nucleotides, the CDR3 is TGCGCCAGCAGCCCGGTGGCGGGGGGCCCCTGGGGCTATGGCTACACCTTC.

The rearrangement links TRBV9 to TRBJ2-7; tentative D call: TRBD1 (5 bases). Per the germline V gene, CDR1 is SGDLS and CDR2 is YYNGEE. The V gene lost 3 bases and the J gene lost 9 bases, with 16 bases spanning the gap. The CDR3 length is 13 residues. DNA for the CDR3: TGTGCCAGCAGCGATCTATCCCAGGGCGGGCAGTACTTC. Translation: CASSDLSQGGQYF. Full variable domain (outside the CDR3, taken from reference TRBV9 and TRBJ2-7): DSGVTQTPKHLITATGQRVTLRCSPRSGDLSVYWYQQSLDQGLQFLIQYYNGEERAKGNILERFSAQQFPDLHSELNLSSLELGDSALYFCASSDLSQGGQYFGPGTRLTVT.

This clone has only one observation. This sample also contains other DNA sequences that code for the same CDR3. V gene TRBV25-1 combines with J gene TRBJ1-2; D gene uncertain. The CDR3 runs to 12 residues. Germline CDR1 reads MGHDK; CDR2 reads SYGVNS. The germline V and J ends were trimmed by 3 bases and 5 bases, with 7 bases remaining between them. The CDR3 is CASSDSRYGYTF. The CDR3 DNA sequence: TGTGCCAGCAGTGATTCACGTTATGGCTACACCTTC.

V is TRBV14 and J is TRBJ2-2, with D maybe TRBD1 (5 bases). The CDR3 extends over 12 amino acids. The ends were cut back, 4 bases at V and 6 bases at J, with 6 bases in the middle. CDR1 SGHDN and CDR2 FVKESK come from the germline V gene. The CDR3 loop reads CASSRGPGELFF. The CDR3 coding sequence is TGTGCCAGCAGCCGGGGCCCCGGGGAGCTGTTTTTT.

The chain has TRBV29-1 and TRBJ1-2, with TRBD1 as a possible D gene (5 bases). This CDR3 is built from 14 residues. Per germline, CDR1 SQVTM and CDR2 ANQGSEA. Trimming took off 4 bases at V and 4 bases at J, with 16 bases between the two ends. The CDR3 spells CSVVGDPESYGYTF. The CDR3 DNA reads TGCAGCGTTGTGGGGGACCCCGAGAGCTATGGCTACACCTTC.

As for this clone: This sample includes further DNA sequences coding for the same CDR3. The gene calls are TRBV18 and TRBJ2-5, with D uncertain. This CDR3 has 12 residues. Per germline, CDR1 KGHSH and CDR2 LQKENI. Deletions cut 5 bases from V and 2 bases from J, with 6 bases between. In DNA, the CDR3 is TGTGCCAGCTCAGCCCCGCAAGAGACCCAGTACTTC. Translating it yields CASSAPQETQYF.

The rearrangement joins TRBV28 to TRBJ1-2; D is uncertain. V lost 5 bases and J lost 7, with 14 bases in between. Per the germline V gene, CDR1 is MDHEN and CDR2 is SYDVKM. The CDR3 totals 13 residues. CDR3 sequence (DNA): TGTGCCAGCAGTCCCGGGAGAGAGCTTGGCTACACCTTC. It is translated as CASSPGRELGYTF.

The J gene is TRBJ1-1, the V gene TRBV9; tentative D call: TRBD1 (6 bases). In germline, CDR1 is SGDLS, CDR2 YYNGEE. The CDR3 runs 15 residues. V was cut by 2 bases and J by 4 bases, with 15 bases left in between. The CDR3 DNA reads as TGTGCCAGCAGCGTGGAAACCAACAGGGCCACTGAAGCTTTCTTT. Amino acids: CASSVETNRATEAFF.

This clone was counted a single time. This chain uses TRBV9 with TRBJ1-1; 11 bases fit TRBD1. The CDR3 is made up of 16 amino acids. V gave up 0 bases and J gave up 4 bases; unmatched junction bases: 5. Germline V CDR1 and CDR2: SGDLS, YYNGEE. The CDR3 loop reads CASSVGTGGMGTEAFF. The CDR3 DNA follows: TGTGCCAGCAGCGTAGGGACAGGGGGCATGGGCACTGAAGCTTTCTTT.

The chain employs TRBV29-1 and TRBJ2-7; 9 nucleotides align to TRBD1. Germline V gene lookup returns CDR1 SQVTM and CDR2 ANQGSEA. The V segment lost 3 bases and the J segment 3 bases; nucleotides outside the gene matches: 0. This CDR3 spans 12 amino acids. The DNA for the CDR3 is TGCAGCGTTGAGACAGGGGGCTACGAGCAGTACTTC. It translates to CSVETGGYEQYF.

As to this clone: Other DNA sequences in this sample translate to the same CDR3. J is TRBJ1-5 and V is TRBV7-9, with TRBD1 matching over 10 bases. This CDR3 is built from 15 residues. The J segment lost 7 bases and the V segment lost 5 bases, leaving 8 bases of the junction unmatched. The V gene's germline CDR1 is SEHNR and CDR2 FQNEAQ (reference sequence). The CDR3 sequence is CASSPGTGVGQPQHF. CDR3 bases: TGTGCCAGCAGCCCCGGGACAGGGGTAGGGCAGCCCCAGCATTTT.

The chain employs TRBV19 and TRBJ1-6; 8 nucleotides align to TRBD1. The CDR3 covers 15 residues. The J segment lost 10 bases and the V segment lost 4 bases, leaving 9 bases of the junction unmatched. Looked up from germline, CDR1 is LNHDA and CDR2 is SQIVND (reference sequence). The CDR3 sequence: CASSTLPGGVSPLHF. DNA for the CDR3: TGTGCCAGTAGTACCCTCCCAGGGGGCGTCTCACCCCTCCACTTT.

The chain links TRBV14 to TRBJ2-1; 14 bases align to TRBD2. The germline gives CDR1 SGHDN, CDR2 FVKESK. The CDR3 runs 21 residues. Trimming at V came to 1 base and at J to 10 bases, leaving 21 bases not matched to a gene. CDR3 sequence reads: CASSQAGTGLAGVRFYREQFF. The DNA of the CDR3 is TGTGCCAGCAGCCAAGCCGGGACGGGACTAGCGGGAGTAAGGTTTTACAGAGAGCAGTTCTTC.

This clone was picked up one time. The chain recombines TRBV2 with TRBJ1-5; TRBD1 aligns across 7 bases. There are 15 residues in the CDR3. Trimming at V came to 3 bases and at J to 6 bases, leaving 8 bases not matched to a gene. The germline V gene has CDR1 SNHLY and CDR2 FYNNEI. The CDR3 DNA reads TGTGCCAGCAGTGAGGCCGAGGGGGCGCGTCAGCCCCAGCATTTT. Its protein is CASSEAEGARQPQHF.

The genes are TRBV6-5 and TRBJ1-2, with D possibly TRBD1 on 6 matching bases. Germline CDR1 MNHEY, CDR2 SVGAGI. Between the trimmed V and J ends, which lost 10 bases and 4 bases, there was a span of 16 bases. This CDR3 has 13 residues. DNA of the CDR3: TGTGCCACTGAACAGGGATCGAGCTATGGCTACACCTTC. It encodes CATEQGSSYGYTF.

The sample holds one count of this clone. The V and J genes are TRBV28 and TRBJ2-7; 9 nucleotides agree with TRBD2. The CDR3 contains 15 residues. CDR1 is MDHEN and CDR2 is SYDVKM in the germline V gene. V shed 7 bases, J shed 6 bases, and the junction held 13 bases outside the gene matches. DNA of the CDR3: TGTGCCAGCATGGGTAGCGGGAGCGGTGGTCTCGAGCAGTACTTC. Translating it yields CASMGSGSGGLEQYF.

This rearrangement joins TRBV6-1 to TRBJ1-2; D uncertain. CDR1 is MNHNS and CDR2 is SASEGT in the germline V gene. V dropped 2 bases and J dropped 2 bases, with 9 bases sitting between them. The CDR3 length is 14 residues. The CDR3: CASSEFTSNYGYTF. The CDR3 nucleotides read TGTGCCAGCAGTGAATTCACCAGCAACTATGGCTACACCTTC.

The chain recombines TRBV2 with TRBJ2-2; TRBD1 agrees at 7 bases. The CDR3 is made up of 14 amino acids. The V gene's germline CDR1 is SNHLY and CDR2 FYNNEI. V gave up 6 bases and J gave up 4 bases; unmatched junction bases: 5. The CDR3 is CASRGDSITGELFF. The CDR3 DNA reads TGTGCCAGCAGAGGGGACAGTATCACCGGGGAGCTGTTTTTT.